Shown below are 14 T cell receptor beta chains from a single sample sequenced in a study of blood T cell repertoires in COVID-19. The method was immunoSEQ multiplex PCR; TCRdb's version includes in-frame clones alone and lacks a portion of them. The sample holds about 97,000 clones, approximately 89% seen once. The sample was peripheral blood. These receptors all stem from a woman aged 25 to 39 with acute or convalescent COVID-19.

CDR3 sequence (DNA): TGTGCCAGCAGCCCGGGACAGGGGATCACTGAAGCTTTCTTT. Translating gives CASSPGQGITEAFF. This rearrangement joins TRBV9 to TRBJ1-1, with 10 bases fitting TRBD1. Germline V gives CDR1 SGDLS, CDR2 YYNGEE. The CDR3 totals 14 residues. After removal of 4 bases from V and 4 bases from J, the junction contained 4 bases not matched to a gene.

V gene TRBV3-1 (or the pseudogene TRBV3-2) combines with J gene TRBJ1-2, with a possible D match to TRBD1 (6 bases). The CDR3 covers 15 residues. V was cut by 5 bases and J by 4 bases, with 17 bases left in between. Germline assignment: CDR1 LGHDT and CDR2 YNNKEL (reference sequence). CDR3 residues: CASSITGSLSYGYTF. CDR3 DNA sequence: TGTGCCAGCAGCATAACAGGGTCCCTGTCCTATGGCTACACCTTC.

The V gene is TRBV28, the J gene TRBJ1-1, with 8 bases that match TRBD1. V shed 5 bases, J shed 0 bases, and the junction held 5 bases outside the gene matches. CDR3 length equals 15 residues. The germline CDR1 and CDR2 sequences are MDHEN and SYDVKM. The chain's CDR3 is CASSPRQGLNTEAFF. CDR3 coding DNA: TGTGCCAGCAGTCCCCGACAGGGGCTGAACACTGAAGCTTTCTTT.

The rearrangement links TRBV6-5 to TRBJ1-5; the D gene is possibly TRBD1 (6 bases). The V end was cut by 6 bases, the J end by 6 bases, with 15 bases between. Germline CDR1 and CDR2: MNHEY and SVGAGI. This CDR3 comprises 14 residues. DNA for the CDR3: TGTGCCAGCAGAAGGGATATGGACAGTCAGCCCCAGCATTTT. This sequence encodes CASRRDMDSQPQHF.

CDR3 protein: CASSKGGSGGYTF. The CDR3 DNA reads as TGCGCCAGCAGCAAGGGGGGGAGTGGTGGCTACACCTTC. The chain joins TRBV5-1 to TRBJ1-2; tentatively, D is TRBD1 (6 bases). CDR1 is SGHRS, CDR2 YFSETQ, per germline. V was trimmed by 4 bases and J by 7 bases, leaving 14 bases between them. The CDR3 spans 13 residues.

Here the CDR3 DNA reads TGTGCCAGCAGCGGTGGGCGAGGGGAGGTCTTAGGCAATGAGCAGTTCTTC. Its protein product is CASSGGRGEVLGNEQFF. The chain couples TRBV2 to TRBJ2-1; possible D gene TRBD2, 6 bases. The CDR3 totals 17 residues. V was trimmed by 6 bases and J by 6 bases, leaving 24 bases between them. Germline V gene data show CDR1 as SNHLY and CDR2 as FYNNEI.

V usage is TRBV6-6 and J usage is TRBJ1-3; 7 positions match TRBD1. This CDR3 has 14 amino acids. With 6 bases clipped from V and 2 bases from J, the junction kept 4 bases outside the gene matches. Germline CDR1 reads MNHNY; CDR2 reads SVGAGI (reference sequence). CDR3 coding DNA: TGTGCCAGCAGATCAGGGGGTACTGGAAACACCATATATTTT. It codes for CASRSGGTGNTIYF.

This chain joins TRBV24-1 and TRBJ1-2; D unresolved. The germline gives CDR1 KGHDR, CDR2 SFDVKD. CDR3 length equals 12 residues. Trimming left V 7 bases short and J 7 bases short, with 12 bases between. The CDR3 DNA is TGTGCCACCAGCGGCACGCCGGGTGGCTACACCTTC. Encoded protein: CATSGTPGGYTF.

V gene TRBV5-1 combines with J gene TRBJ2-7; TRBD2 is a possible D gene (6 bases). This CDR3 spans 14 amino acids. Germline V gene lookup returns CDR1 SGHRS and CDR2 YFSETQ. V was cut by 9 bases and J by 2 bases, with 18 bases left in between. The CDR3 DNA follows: TGCGCCACCTCCATCACCGGGGGAACCTACGAGCAGTACTTC. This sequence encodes CATSITGGTYEQYF.

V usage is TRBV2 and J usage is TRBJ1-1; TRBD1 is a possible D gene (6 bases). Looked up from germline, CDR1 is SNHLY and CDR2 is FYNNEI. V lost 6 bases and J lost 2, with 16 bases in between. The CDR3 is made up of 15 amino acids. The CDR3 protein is CASSSPVQGNTEAFF. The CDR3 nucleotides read TGTGCCAGCAGCAGTCCCGTACAGGGTAACACTGAAGCTTTCTTT.

The CDR3 DNA reads TGTGCCAGCAGAGAGGGTCGGACCGGGGAGCTGTTTTTT. It yields the protein CASREGRTGELFF. The chain links TRBV12-3 or TRBV12-4 to TRBJ2-2; D perhaps matches TRBD2 (5 bases). This CDR3 comprises 13 residues. Trimming removed 6 bases from V and 5 bases from J, with 10 bases in between.

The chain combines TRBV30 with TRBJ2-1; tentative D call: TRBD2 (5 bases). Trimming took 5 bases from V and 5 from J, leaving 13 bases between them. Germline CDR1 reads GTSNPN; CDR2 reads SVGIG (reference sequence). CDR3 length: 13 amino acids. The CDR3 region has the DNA TGTGCCTGGGGGGAGCGGAGAGACAATGAGCAGTTCTTC. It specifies CAWGERRDNEQFF.

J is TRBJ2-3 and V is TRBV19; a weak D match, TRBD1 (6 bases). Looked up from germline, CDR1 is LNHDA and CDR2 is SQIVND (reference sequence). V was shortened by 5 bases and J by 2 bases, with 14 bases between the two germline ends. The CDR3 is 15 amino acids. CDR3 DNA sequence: TGTGCCAGTAGTTTTTGGCAGGGGTCCACAGATACGCAGTATTTT. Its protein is CASSFWQGSTDTQYF. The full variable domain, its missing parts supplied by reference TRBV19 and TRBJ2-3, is DGGITQSPKYLFRKEGQNVTLSCEQNLNHDAMYWYRQDPGQGLRLIYYSQIVNDFQKGDIAEGYSVSREKKESFPLTVTSAQKNPTAFYLCASSFWQGSTDTQYFGPGTRLTVL.

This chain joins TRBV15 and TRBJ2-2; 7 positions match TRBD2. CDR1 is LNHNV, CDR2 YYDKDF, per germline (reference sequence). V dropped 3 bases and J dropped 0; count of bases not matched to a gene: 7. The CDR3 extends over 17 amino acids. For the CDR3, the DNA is TGTGCCACCAGCAGGACGGGGACTACCGCGAACACCGGGGAGCTGTTTTTT. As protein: CATSRTGTTANTGELFF.